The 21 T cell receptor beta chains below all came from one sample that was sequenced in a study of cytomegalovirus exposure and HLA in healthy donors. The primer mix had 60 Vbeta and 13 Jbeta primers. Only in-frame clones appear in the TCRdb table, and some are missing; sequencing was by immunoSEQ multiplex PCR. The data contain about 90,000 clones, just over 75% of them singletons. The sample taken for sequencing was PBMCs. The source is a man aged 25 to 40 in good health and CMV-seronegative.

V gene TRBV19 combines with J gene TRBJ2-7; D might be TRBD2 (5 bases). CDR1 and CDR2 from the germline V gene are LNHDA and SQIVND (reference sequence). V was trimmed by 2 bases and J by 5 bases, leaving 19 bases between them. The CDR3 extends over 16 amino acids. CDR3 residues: CASSIRAEVGRDEQYV. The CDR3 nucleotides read TGTGCCAGTAGTATAAGGGCGGAGGTAGGGCGCGACGAGCAGTACGTC.

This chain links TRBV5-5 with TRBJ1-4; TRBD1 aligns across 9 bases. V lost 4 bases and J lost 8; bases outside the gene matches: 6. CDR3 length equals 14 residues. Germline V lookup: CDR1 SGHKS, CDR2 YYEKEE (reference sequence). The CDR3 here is CASSAGTGLEKLFF. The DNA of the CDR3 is TGTGCCAGCAGCGCCGGGACAGGGTTGGAAAAACTGTTTTTT.

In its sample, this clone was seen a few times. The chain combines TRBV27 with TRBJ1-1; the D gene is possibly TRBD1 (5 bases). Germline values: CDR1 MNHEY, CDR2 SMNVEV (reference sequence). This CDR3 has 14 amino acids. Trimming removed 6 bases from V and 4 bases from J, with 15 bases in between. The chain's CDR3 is CASRSPGGVTEAFF. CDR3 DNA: TGTGCCAGCAGATCCCCGGGGGGTGTCACTGAAGCTTTCTTT.

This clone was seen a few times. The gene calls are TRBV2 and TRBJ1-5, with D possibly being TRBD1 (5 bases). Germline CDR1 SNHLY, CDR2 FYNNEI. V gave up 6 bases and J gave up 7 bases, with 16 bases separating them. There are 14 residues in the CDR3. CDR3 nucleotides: TGTGCCAGCAGCGACGACAGAGTAAACCAGCCCCAGCATTTT. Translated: CASSDDRVNQPQHF.

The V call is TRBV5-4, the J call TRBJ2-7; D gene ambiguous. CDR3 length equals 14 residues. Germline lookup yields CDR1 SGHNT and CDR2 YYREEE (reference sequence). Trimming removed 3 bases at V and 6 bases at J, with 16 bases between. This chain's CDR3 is CASSSRVSTAEQYV. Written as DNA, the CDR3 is TGTGCCAGCAGCTCCCGGGTCTCTACCGCCGAGCAGTACGTC.

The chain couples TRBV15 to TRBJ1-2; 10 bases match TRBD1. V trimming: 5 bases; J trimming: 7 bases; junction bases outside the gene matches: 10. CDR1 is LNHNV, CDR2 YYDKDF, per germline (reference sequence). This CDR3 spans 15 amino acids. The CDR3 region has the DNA TGTGCCACCAGCCGGGACAGGGGAGGAATTAGTGGCTACACCTTC. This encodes CATSRDRGGISGYTF.

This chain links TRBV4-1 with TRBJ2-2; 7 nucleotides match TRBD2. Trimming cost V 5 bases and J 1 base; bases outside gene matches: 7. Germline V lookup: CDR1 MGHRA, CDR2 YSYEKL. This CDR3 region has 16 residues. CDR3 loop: CASSYNTGGNTGELFF. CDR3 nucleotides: TGCGCCAGCAGCTATAATACGGGGGGGAACACCGGGGAGCTGTTTTTT.

This chain's CDR3 is CASKRDRANTGELFF. The CDR3, as DNA: TGTGCCAGCAAGCGGGACAGGGCGAACACCGGGGAGCTGTTTTTT. The genes are TRBV2 and TRBJ2-2, with 9 bases identical to TRBD1. Losses at the gene ends were 7 bases for V and 0 bases for J; bases not matched to a gene: 3. Germline-derived CDR1 and CDR2 are SNHLY and FYNNEI. The CDR3 totals 15 residues.

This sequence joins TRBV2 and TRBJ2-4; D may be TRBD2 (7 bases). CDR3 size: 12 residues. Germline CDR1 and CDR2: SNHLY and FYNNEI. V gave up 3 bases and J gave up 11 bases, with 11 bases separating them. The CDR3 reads CASSDRGAFQYF. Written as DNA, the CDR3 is TGTGCCAGCAGTGACCGGGGGGCCTTTCAGTACTTC.

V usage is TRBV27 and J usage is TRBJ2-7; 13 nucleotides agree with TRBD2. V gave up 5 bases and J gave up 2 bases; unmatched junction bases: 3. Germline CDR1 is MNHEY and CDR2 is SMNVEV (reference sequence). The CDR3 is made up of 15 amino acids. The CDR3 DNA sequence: TGTGCCAGCAGTATGGGACTAGCGGGACCCTACGAGCAGTACGTC. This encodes CASSMGLAGPYEQYV.

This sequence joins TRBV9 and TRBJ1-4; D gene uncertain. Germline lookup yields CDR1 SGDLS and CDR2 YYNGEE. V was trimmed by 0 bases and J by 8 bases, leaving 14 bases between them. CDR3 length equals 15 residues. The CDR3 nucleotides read TGTGCCAGCAGCGTAGGTACGGGGTGGGAAGAAAAACTGTTTTTT. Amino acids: CASSVGTGWEEKLFF.

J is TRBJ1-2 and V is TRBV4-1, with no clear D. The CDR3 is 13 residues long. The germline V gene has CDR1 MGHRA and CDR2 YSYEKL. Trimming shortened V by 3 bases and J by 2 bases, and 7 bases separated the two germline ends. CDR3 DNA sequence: TGCGCCAGCAGCCATCCAGGCAACTATGGCTACACCTTC. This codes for CASSHPGNYGYTF.

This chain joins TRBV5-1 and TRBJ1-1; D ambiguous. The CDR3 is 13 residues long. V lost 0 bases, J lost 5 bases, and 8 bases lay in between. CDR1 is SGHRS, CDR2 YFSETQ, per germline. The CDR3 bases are TGCGCCAGCAGCTTGGTCCTTCGGACTGAAGCTTTCTTT. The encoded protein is CASSLVLRTEAFF.

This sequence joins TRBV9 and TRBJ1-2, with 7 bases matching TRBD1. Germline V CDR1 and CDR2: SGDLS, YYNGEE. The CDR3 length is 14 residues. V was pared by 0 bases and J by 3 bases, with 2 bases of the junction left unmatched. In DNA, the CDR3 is TGTGCCAGCAGCGTAGCCGACAGGGACTATGGCTACACCTTC. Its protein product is CASSVADRDYGYTF.

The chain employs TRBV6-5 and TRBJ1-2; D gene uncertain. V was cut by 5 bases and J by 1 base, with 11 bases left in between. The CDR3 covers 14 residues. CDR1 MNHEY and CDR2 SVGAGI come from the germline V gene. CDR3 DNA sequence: TGTGCCAGCAGTGAACCCCAGTTTAACTATGGCTACACCTTC. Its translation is CASSEPQFNYGYTF.

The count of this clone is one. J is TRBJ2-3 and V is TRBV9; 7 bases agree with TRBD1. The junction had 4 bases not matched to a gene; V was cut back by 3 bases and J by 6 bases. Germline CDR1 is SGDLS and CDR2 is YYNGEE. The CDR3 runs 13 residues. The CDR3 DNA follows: TGTGCCAGCAGCGCCGGACAGGAGGATACGCAGTATTTT. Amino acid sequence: CASSAGQEDTQYF.

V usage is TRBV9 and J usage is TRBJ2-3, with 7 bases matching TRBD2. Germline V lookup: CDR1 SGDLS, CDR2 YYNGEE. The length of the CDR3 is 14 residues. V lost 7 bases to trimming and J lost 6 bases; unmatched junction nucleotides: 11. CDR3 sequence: CASGGGGGTDTQYF. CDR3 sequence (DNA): TGTGCCAGCGGGGGGGGAGGAGGGACTGATACGCAGTATTTT.

Here the CDR3 reads CASSLWTGGIPDTQYF. In DNA, the CDR3 is TGTGCCAGCAGCCTATGGACAGGGGGCATACCAGATACGCAGTATTTT. This chain joins TRBV7-8 and TRBJ2-3; TRBD1 matches 11 bases. Germline lookup yields CDR1 SGHVS and CDR2 FQNEAQ. Trimming at V came to 5 bases and at J to 4 bases, leaving 8 bases not matched to a gene. The CDR3 sequence is 16 residues long. Complete variable domain (other parts from reference TRBV7-8 and TRBJ2-3): GAGVSQSPRYKVAKRGQDVALRCDPISGHVSLFWYQQALGQGPEFLTYFQNEAQLDKSGLPSDRFFAERPEGSVSTLKIQRTQQEDSAVYLCASSLWTGGIPDTQYFGPGTRLTVL.

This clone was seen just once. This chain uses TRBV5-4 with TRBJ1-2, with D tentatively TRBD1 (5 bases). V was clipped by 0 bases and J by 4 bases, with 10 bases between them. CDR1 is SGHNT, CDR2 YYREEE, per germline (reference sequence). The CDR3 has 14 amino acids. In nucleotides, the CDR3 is TGTGCCAGCAGCTTGGACAGGAGCCTCTATGGCTACACCTTC. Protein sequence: CASSLDRSLYGYTF. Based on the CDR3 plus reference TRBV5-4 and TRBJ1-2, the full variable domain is ETGVTQSPTHLIKTRGQQVTLRCSSQSGHNTVSWYQQALGQGPQFIFQYYREEENGRGNFPPRFSGLQFPNYSSELNVNALELDDSALYLCASSLDRSLYGYTFGSGTRLTVV.

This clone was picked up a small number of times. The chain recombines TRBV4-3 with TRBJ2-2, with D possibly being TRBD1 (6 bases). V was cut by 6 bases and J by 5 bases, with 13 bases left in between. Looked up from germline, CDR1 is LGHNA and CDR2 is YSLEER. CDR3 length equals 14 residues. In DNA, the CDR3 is TGCGCCAGCAGGATACAGGGTGAGACCGGGGAGCTGTTTTTT. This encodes CASRIQGETGELFF.

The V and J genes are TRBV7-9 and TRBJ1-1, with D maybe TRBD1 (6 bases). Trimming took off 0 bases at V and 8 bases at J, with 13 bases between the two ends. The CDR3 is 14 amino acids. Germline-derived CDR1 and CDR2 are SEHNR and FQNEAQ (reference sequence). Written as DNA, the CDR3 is TGTGCCAGCAGCTTAGCCCTCCCGGGGGGCGAAGCTTTCTTT. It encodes CASSLALPGGEAFF.